In its sample, the clone carrying this TCR beta chain was seen once. Germline V gene sequence: CDR1 SGHTA, CDR2 FQGNSA. Trimming pared 5 bases from V and 6 bases from J, leaving 18 bases between. The CDR3 sequence is 15 residues long. In patients aged 18 to 65, hyperthyroidism was newly diagnosed, with duration under 2 months. This sample is drawn from a study of T cells in Graves' hyperthyroidism and ophthalmopathy. Researchers amplified the TCR beta CDR3 regions from RNA transcripts. TCR CDR3 underwent first-round RT-PCR with the HTBI primer set. TCRdb processed the multiplex PCR reads anew with MiXCR; each CDR3 protein has one entry. The sample yields 480,000 or so distinct CDR3 sequences, about an eighth seen once.

Material for sequencing was blood. This sequence was found in a woman between 18 and 30 years old with Graves' hyperthyroidism. The chain is built from TRBV7-2 and TRBJ2-3, with TRBD1 as a possible D gene (6 bases). The CDR3 DNA is TGTGCCAGCAGCACAACGTACCACAGGGCCGATACGCAGTATTTT. Protein product: CASSTTYHRADTQYF.